This record looks at one TCR beta chain sequence and its context. The data derive from a study of T cells in localized non-small cell lung cancer. Trimming removed 5 bases at V and 2 bases at J, with 12 bases between. This CDR3 is 14 amino acids long. Germline loops: CDR1 LNHNV, CDR2 YYDKDF (reference sequence). Sequencing used immunoSEQ multiplex PCR; TCRdb keeps in-frame clones, though not all of them. The sample holds over a thousand clones; about 26% are singletons and the top ten take around 9.3%. The TCR originated in a male donor older than 55 with stage II lung adenocarcinoma. Sequencing used normal lung tissue next to the tumor, obtained before any cancer treatment. The chain combines TRBV15 with TRBJ2-5, with D hard to call. The CDR3 region has the DNA TGTGCCACCAGCCCAAGAGGCAGACAAGAGACCCAGTACTTC. Amino acids: CATSPRGRQETQYF.